A single sample gave rise to the 14 T cell receptor beta chains below, sequenced in a study of T cell changes during pregnancy in multiple sclerosis. Sequencing used immunoSEQ multiplex PCR; TCRdb keeps in-frame clones, though not all of them. Among tens of thousands of clones, approximately 94% were seen once, and the ten largest hold roughly 3.5%. This specimen was CD8+ T cells from peripheral blood mononuclear cells, taken in the third trimester of pregnancy. These receptor sequences come from a female donor with multiple sclerosis, enrolled in a pregnancy study.

This clone appeared a single time. The chain recombines TRBV4-1 with TRBJ2-2; 7 positions match TRBD2. The trim removed 4 bases at V and 4 bases at J, leaving 6 bases unmatched. The CDR3 has 15 amino acids. Germline lookup yields CDR1 MGHRA and CDR2 YSYEKL. The CDR3 loop reads CASSRAGEGTGELFF. The DNA for the CDR3 is TGCGCCAGCAGCCGGGCGGGAGAGGGCACCGGGGAGCTGTTTTTT.

J is TRBJ2-7 and V is TRBV4-3, with TRBD2 matching over 9 bases. There are 17 residues in the CDR3. The V segment lost 0 bases and the J segment 1 base; nucleotides outside the gene matches: 7. The germline gives CDR1 LGHNA, CDR2 YSLEER. The CDR3 nucleotides are TGCGCCAGCAGCCAAGATCAGGCTAGCGGGGAATCCTACGAGCAGTACTTC. Translation gives CASSQDQASGESYEQYF.

The chain uses TRBV19 and TRBJ2-1; possibly TRBD2 for D (6 bases). Per germline, CDR1 LNHDA and CDR2 SQIVND (reference sequence). This CDR3 spans 12 amino acids. V was cut by 8 bases and J by 9 bases, with 14 bases left in between. The CDR3 loop is CASGRLVSEQFF. CDR3 coding DNA: TGTGCCAGTGGGCGACTAGTCAGTGAGCAGTTCTTC.

This chain joins TRBV4-1 and TRBJ2-4; D is possibly TRBD2 (6 bases). Trimming stripped 6 bases from V and 5 bases from J, with 11 bases between. This CDR3 has 13 residues. CDR1 and CDR2 from the germline V gene are MGHRA and YSYEKL. CDR3 nucleotides: TGCGCCAGCAGAGGAGGGTTACAAAACATTCAGTACTTC. It is translated as CASRGGLQNIQYF.

V gene TRBV7-9 combines with J gene TRBJ2-7; 7 positions agree with TRBD2. V trimming: 1 base; J trimming: 2 bases; junction bases outside the gene matches: 11. Germline CDR1 is SEHNR and CDR2 is FQNEAQ (reference sequence). The CDR3 loop spans 17 amino acids. The CDR3 DNA reads TGTGCCAGCAGCTTAGTCCCGTCGGCGAGCGGGGCCTACGAGCAGTACTTC. Translating gives CASSLVPSASGAYEQYF.

This rearrangement joins TRBV5-6 to TRBJ2-2; TRBD2 matches 7 bases. J lost 5 bases, V lost 1 base, and 14 bases had no gene match. The V gene's germline CDR1 is SGHDT and CDR2 YYEEEE. The CDR3 covers 18 residues. The CDR3 loop is CASSLSPPGGRRTGELFF. In nucleotides, the CDR3 is TGTGCCAGCAGCTTGTCCCCCCCGGGCGGGAGAAGGACCGGGGAGCTGTTTTTT.

This chain joins TRBV11-2 and TRBJ1-1; no clear D gene. Germline-derived CDR1 and CDR2 are SGHAT and FQNNGV. Trimming shortened V by 5 bases and J by 4 bases, and 20 bases separated the two germline ends. This CDR3 contains 16 residues. CDR3 region: CASSHLVLPGSTEAFF. In DNA form, the CDR3 reads TGTGCCAGCAGCCACTTAGTATTGCCGGGATCCACTGAAGCTTTCTTT.

The chain links TRBV5-1 to TRBJ2-7; the match to TRBD1 covers 8 bases. This CDR3 is 14 amino acids long. Germline loops: CDR1 SGHRS, CDR2 YFSETQ. J was trimmed by 5 bases and V by 0 bases; bases with no gene match: 4. The DNA for the CDR3 is TGCGCCAGCAGCTTGGGACAGGGGTCGGACGAGCAGTACTTC. Encoded protein: CASSLGQGSDEQYF.

The chain is built from TRBV5-6 and TRBJ2-7, with D perhaps matching TRBD1 (6 bases). Germline V gives CDR1 SGHDT, CDR2 YYEEEE. V was cut by 5 bases and J by 4 bases, with 13 bases left in between. This CDR3 contains 13 residues. The DNA of the CDR3 is TGTGCCAGCAGAGGACAGAACCTGTACGAGCAGTACTTC. Translating it yields CASRGQNLYEQYF.

The sample holds many counts of this clone. The chain employs TRBV9 and TRBJ2-1; TRBD2 matches at 7 bases. The germline gives CDR1 SGDLS, CDR2 YYNGEE. With 5 bases clipped from V and 7 bases from J, the junction kept 9 bases outside the gene matches. The CDR3 loop spans 14 amino acids. The CDR3 spells CASSTGRRRNEQFF. CDR3 in DNA: TGTGCCAGCAGTACCGGGAGGCGGAGGAATGAGCAGTTCTTC.

The V call is TRBV7-9, the J call TRBJ2-1; TRBD2 aligns across 7 bases. Trimming removed 5 bases from V and 8 bases from J; junction bases left unmatched: 6. CDR3 length equals 13 residues. Germline CDR1 is SEHNR and CDR2 is FQNEAQ (reference sequence). The CDR3 DNA sequence: TGTGCCAGCAGCCGACTAGCCGGCGATGAGCAGTTCTTC. Protein product: CASSRLAGDEQFF.

This sequence joins TRBV6-5 and TRBJ1-1; D remains ambiguous. The CDR3 runs 14 residues. CDR1 and CDR2 (germline): MNHEY, SVGAGI. With 3 bases removed from V and 2 bases from J, the gap between germline ends came to 10 bases. DNA of the CDR3: TGTGCCAGCAGTTATAGGGAGTACAACACTGAAGCTTTCTTT. It translates to CASSYREYNTEAFF.

The V and J genes are TRBV28 and TRBJ1-1, with unresolved D. The V and J ends lost 5 bases and 1 base respectively, with 14 bases between them. Germline CDR1 is MDHEN and CDR2 is SYDVKM. The CDR3 spans 15 residues. DNA of the CDR3: TGTGCCAGCAGTCCGCACTCACTCGGGAACACTGAAGCTTTCTTT. This gives the protein CASSPHSLGNTEAFF.

The CDR3 coding sequence is TGTGCCAGCCTCTTTGGACTAGCGGAAACAGGGTGGGAGACCCAGTACTTC. Amino acid sequence: CASLFGLAETGWETQYF. The rearrangement uses TRBV2 and TRBJ2-5; TRBD2 matches at 10 bases. The J segment lost 5 bases and the V segment lost 8 bases, leaving 17 bases of the junction unmatched. The CDR3 consists of 17 residues. Germline V gene sequence: CDR1 SNHLY, CDR2 FYNNEI.